Below are 29 T cell receptor beta chains sequenced from a single sample in a study of CD8 T cells in ankylosing spondylitis. MiXCR was run by TCRdb on the 5' RACE reads, yielding one entry per CDR3 protein. The repertoire consists of approximately 240,000 distinct CDR3 sequences, with about 10% occurring once and the leading ten covering less than 3%. The sample consisted of blood, either unsorted or a sorted T cell fraction (not recorded which). The origin of the receptors is a male donor with ankylosing spondylitis or in good health (not recorded which).

Turning to this clonotype: A single base separates this from a much larger clone, so it may be a read error. The chain carries TRBV4-2 and TRBJ2-5; no firm D call. The CDR3 has 14 residues. The germline V gene encodes CDR1 LGHNA and CDR2 YNFKEQ. Here the CDR3 DNA reads TGTGCCGGCAGCCAAGATTGGGGCCAAGAGACCCAGTACTTC. It specifies CAGSQDWGQETQYF.

At least ten counts were recorded for this clonotype. Here the CDR3 DNA reads TGTGCCAGCAGCCCAATCCGTAGCGGGAACTCCTACAATGAGCAGTTCTTC. Protein product: CASSPIRSGNSYNEQFF. V gene TRBV12-3 or TRBV12-4 combines with J gene TRBJ2-1; 8 positions agree with TRBD2. The CDR3 is 17 amino acids. The junction had 10 bases not matched to a gene; V was cut back by 6 bases and J by 0 bases.

The chain joins TRBV4-2 to TRBJ2-1; a weak D match, TRBD2 (6 bases). The V gene lost 4 bases and the J gene lost 4 bases, with 14 bases spanning the gap. Germline assignment: CDR1 LGHNA and CDR2 YNFKEQ. The CDR3 consists of 15 residues. The CDR3 is CASSPGLLGYNEQFF. CDR3 sequence (DNA): TGTGCCAGCAGCCCCGGACTACTTGGGTACAATGAGCAGTTCTTC.

The chain is built from TRBV7-2 and TRBJ1-2, with no clear D. The germline V gene encodes CDR1 SGHTA and CDR2 FQGNSA. V lost 4 bases to trimming and J lost 5 bases, with 11 bases between them. This CDR3 is built from 13 residues. Written as DNA, the CDR3 is TGTGCCAGCAGCTCTTATTTGGCTTATGGCTACACCTTC. It specifies CASSSYLAYGYTF.

This clonotype appeared many times. The chain has TRBV6-2 or TRBV6-3 and TRBJ1-2; tentatively, D is TRBD1 (5 bases). The V end lost 6 bases, the J end lost 1 base, and 9 bases lay between the germline ends. The CDR3 runs to 13 residues. Germline V gene sequence: CDR1 MNHEY, CDR2 SVGEGT. The CDR3 bases are TGTGCCAGCAGCCAGACAGATAACTATGGCTACACCTTC. Translated, it gives CASSQTDNYGYTF.

CDR3 residues: CSARDPMDGYNEQFF. CDR3 sequence (DNA): TGCAGTGCTAGAGATCCGATGGACGGTTACAATGAGCAGTTCTTC. J is TRBJ2-1 and V is TRBV20-1; D is unclear. CDR3 length equals 15 residues. The germline CDR1 and CDR2 sequences are DFQATT and SNEGSKA (reference sequence). V dropped 0 bases and J dropped 4 bases, with 13 bases sitting between them.

This chain joins TRBV3-1 and TRBJ2-6; possibly TRBD1 for D (6 bases). V was shortened by 3 bases and J by 0 bases, with 15 bases between the two germline ends. The CDR3 totals 18 residues. Per germline, CDR1 LGHDT and CDR2 YNNKEL (reference sequence). The CDR3 protein is CASSQTRDIYSGANVLTF. The CDR3 coding sequence is TGTGCCAGCAGCCAGACCCGGGACATTTACTCTGGGGCCAACGTCCTGACTTTC.

The CDR3 region has the DNA TGTGCCATCAGTGACGAGTTAGGGACGGGGGGCACCGCGGACACCGGGGAGCTGTTTTTT. It specifies CAISDELGTGGTADTGELFF. The gene calls are TRBV10-3 and TRBJ2-2, with a possible D match to TRBD2 (7 bases). The CDR3 is 20 amino acids. The V and J ends lost 3 bases and 3 bases respectively, with 26 bases between them. Per germline, CDR1 ENHRY and CDR2 SYGVKD.

There are a few counts of this clonotype. The chain joins TRBV27 to TRBJ1-4; D is unresolved. V lost 4 bases and J 6 bases, leaving 15 bases between the germline ends. Per germline, CDR1 MNHEY and CDR2 SMNVEV (reference sequence). The CDR3 loop spans 15 amino acids. CDR3 loop: CASSCGLNVDEKLFF. The CDR3, as DNA: TGTGCCAGCAGTTGCGGGCTAAACGTGGATGAAAAACTGTTTTTT.

Many counts were recorded for this clonotype. The chain combines TRBV3-1 with TRBJ2-1, with 12 bases matching TRBD2. The CDR3 length is 16 residues. Per the germline V gene, CDR1 is LGHDT and CDR2 is YNNKEL (reference sequence). Trimming cost V 6 bases and J 8 bases; bases outside gene matches: 11. The CDR3 spells CASSPRLAGVGYEQFF. DNA of the CDR3: TGTGCCAGCAGTCCCCGACTAGCGGGAGTCGGCTATGAGCAGTTCTTC.

This clonotype was observed a few times. This chain connects TRBV27 to TRBJ2-1; perhaps D is TRBD1 or TRBD2 (5 bases each). V was cut by 5 bases and J by 4 bases, with 18 bases left in between. This CDR3 contains 16 residues. Germline V gives CDR1 MNHEY, CDR2 SMNVEV (reference sequence). The CDR3 reads CASSTLDTWGYNEQFF. The CDR3 DNA sequence: TGTGCCAGCAGTACCTTGGACACCTGGGGGTACAATGAGCAGTTCTTC.

This clonotype came up many times. The V and J genes are TRBV12-3 or TRBV12-4 and TRBJ1-1, with no clear D. The germline V and J ends were trimmed by 3 bases and 1 base, with 6 bases remaining between them. The CDR3 totals 13 residues. This chain's CDR3 is CASSFRWNTEAFF. CDR3 DNA: TGTGCCAGCAGTTTCCGGTGGAACACTGAAGCTTTCTTT.

This clonotype was seen ten or more times. The chain recombines TRBV27 with TRBJ1-4; unclear D gene. V gave up 4 bases and J gave up 3 bases, with 12 bases separating them. There are 15 residues in the CDR3. Germline CDR1 is MNHEY and CDR2 is SMNVEV (reference sequence). CDR3 DNA: TGTGCCAGCAGTTCTTTGGGGTCGGCTAATGAAAAACTGTTTTTT. Translating gives CASSSLGSANEKLFF.

This clonotype was seen ten or more times. V and J are TRBV11-2 and TRBJ2-1; D not resolved. This CDR3 is built from 12 residues. V shed 0 bases and J shed 7 bases, with 4 bases lying between them. Per the germline V gene, CDR1 is SGHAT and CDR2 is FQNNGV. DNA for the CDR3: TGTGCCAGCAGCTTAGAGAGGAATGAGCAGTTCTTC. Residues: CASSLERNEQFF.

This clonotype was detected only a few times. J is TRBJ2-2 and V is TRBV5-5; D call uncertain. Germline assignment: CDR1 SGHKS and CDR2 YYEKEE (reference sequence). This CDR3 has 14 residues. The germline V and J ends were trimmed by 5 bases and 0 bases, with 8 bases remaining between them. CDR3: CASSWTANTGELFF. The CDR3 DNA sequence: TGTGCCAGCAGTTGGACCGCGAACACCGGGGAGCTGTTTTTT.

V is TRBV4-2 and J is TRBJ2-2, with 7 bases that match TRBD2. This CDR3 spans 16 amino acids. V was pared by 4 bases and J by 7 bases, with 12 bases of the junction left unmatched. Per the germline V gene, CDR1 is LGHNA and CDR2 is YNFKEQ. The CDR3 nucleotides read TGTGCCAGCAGCCCCAACAAGGGGACTATAATCGGGGAGCTGTTTTTT. Its translation: CASSPNKGTIIGELFF.

Ten or more counts support this clonotype. The rearrangement links TRBV5-1 to TRBJ2-7; D not resolved. From germline, CDR1 is SGHRS and CDR2 YFSETQ. The length of the CDR3 is 13 residues. V dropped 0 bases and J dropped 0 bases, with 4 bases sitting between them. The CDR3 spells CASSLVDSYEQYF. CDR3 nucleotides: TGCGCCAGCAGCTTGGTGGACTCCTACGAGCAGTACTTC. Full variable domain (missing parts from reference TRBV5-1 and TRBJ2-7): KAGVTQTPRYLIKTRGQQVTLSCSPISGHRSVSWYQQTPGQGLQFLFEYFSETQRNKGNFPGRFSGRQFSNSRSEMNVSTLELGDSALYLCASSLVDSYEQYFGPGTRLTVT.

This clonotype has at least ten counts. V is TRBV6-1 and J is TRBJ2-1; TRBD1 agrees at 8 bases. The CDR3 length is 11 residues. The germline V gene has CDR1 MNHNS and CDR2 SASEGT. V shed 6 bases, J shed 15 bases, and the junction held 7 bases outside the gene matches. CDR3 amino acids: CASRRQGLVFF. For the CDR3, the DNA is TGTGCCAGCAGGAGACAGGGGTTAGTGTTCTTC.

Ten or more counts support this clonotype. The chain combines TRBV6-2 or TRBV6-3 with TRBJ1-2, with no clear D. From germline, CDR1 is MNHEY and CDR2 SVGEGT. Trimming removed 7 bases from V and 5 bases from J, with 17 bases in between. The CDR3 has 14 residues. CDR3 bases: TGTGCCAGCATCCGTTCCAAAGGAGATTATGGCTACACCTTC. Amino acid sequence: CASIRSKGDYGYTF.

This clonotype was detected many times. The V and J genes are TRBV6-5 and TRBJ1-2; maybe TRBD1 (6 bases). V lost 4 bases and J 2 bases, leaving 14 bases between the germline ends. This CDR3 comprises 15 residues. Germline CDR1 MNHEY, CDR2 SVGAGI. The CDR3 region has the DNA TGTGCCAGCAGTTCGGAAGGGGGGGGCAACTATGGCTACACCTTC. Its translation: CASSSEGGGNYGYTF.

This clonotype was seen repeatedly, ten times or more. The chain is built from TRBV4-2 and TRBJ2-7; 11 bases fit TRBD2. V was pared by 1 base and J by 3 bases, with 2 bases of the junction left unmatched. Germline loops: CDR1 LGHNA, CDR2 YNFKEQ. The CDR3 is made up of 15 amino acids. CDR3 sequence: CASSQGTSGYYEQYF. CDR3 nucleotides: TGTGCCAGCAGCCAAGGGACTAGCGGGTACTACGAGCAGTACTTC.

As concerns this clonotype: The junction does not match germline at one end; this may be a read error. The chain is built from TRBV3-1 and TRBJ2-7; D uncertain. This CDR3 comprises 14 residues. CDR1 and CDR2 (germline): LGHDT, YNNKEL (reference sequence). CDR3 region: CVSSQVKGSYEQYF. In nucleotides, the CDR3 is TGTGTCAGCAGCCAAGTAAAAGGCTCCTACGAGCAGTACTTC.

This clonotype was seen at least ten times. This chain links TRBV29-1 with TRBJ2-1, with a weak D call TRBD1 (5 bases). In germline, CDR1 is SQVTM, CDR2 ANQGSEA. V was pared by 5 bases and J by 1 base, with 12 bases between. The CDR3 is 14 amino acids. CDR3 sequence (DNA): TGCAGCGTTAGTTACAGGTCATCCTACAATGAGCAGTTCTTC. Protein product: CSVSYRSSYNEQFF.

This clonotype has more than one count but fewer than ten. The V call is TRBV6-1, the J call TRBJ2-1; 8 bases agree with TRBD1. This CDR3 region has 14 residues. V shed 7 bases and J 7 bases; nucleotides not matched to a gene: 9. Germline V gene lookup returns CDR1 MNHNS and CDR2 SASEGT. The CDR3 DNA reads as TGTGCCAGCACCCGGGACAGGTCTAATAATGAGCAGTTCTTC. It translates to CASTRDRSNNEQFF.

The V gene is TRBV7-9, the J gene TRBJ1-6, with D hard to call. The CDR3 loop spans 13 amino acids. V dropped 1 base and J dropped 9 bases, with 7 bases sitting between them. CDR1 is SEHNR and CDR2 is FQNEAQ in the germline V gene (reference sequence). The CDR3 nucleotides read TGTGCCAGCAGCTTAGACGGGATTTCACCCCTCCACTTT. Amino acid sequence: CASSLDGISPLHF.

This clonotype was recorded at least ten times. This chain connects TRBV6-2 or TRBV6-3 to TRBJ2-5; the D is unclear. Looked up from germline, CDR1 is MNHEY and CDR2 is SVGEGT. Deletions cut 4 bases from V and 4 bases from J, with 7 bases between. This CDR3 is 12 amino acids long. The CDR3 coding sequence is TGTGCCAGCAGTTCGTGGGGAGAGACCCAGTACTTC. Its translation is CASSSWGETQYF.

The table lists this clonotype with a few counts. This chain connects TRBV29-1 to TRBJ2-2, with no clear D. The V and J ends lost 6 bases and 4 bases respectively, with 15 bases between them. This CDR3 has 14 residues. Germline CDR1 reads SQVTM; CDR2 reads ANQGSEA. CDR3 nucleotides: TGCAGCGTCTCGACCCTAGAAGGCACCGGGGAGCTGTTTTTT. It codes for CSVSTLEGTGELFF.

Points on this clonotype: A much larger clone lies one base from this, so it may be a read error. The chain links TRBV25-1 to TRBJ2-5, with 8 bases aligning to TRBD1. Germline-derived CDR1 and CDR2 are MGHDK and SYGVNS. The CDR3 spans 14 residues. Trimming took 4 bases from V and 5 from J; bases not matched to a gene: 6. Here the CDR3 reads CASSGGTGQETQYF. Here the CDR3 DNA reads TGTGCCAGCAGTGGAGGGACAGGCCAGGAGACCCAGTACTTC. The full variable domain, completed using reference TRBV25-1 and TRBJ2-5, is EADIYQTPRYLVIGTGKKITLECSQTMGHDKMYWYQQDPGMELHLIHYSYGVNSTEKGDLSSESTVSRIRTEHFPLTLESARPSHTSQYLCASSGGTGQETQYFGPGTRLLVL.

This clonotype was picked up many times. CDR3 coding DNA: TGTGCCAGCACCCAAAGGCCGGACGAGGAGACCCAGTACTTC. Translating gives CASTQRPDEETQYF. The rearrangement uses TRBV11-2 and TRBJ2-5; no clear D. The germline V and J ends were trimmed by 7 bases and 5 bases, with 17 bases remaining between them. The CDR3 runs 14 residues. Germline lookup yields CDR1 SGHAT and CDR2 FQNNGV.